This section outlines one T cell receptor beta chain sequence together with its context. Only in-frame clones appear in the TCRdb table, and some are missing; sequencing was by immunoSEQ multiplex PCR. The sample yields approximately 170,000 clones, more than 85% seen once. The V and J ends lost 0 bases and 5 bases respectively, with 5 bases between them. The length of the CDR3 is 13 residues. Looked up from germline, CDR1 is MRHNA and CDR2 is SNTAGT. These data originate in a study of control samples from healthy donors and cancer patients. Sequencing was done on a sample of blood. This TCR derives from a woman in her thirties in good health. The V and J genes are TRBV6-4 and TRBJ2-1; D gene uncertain. CDR3 nucleotides: TGTGCCAGCAGTGACTCCCAGAACAATGAGCAGTTCTTC. This gives the protein CASSDSQNNEQFF.